The 24 T cell receptor beta chains presented below share a single source sample, sequenced in a study of T cell responses to AZD1222 COVID-19 vaccine. Sequencing was performed with immunoSEQ multiplex PCR; in TCRdb, only in-frame clones are kept and a portion is missing. The table lists 150,000 to 200,000 clones, just over 90% of them singletons. The sequencing here drew on peripheral blood, taken 28 days after the second AZD1222 dose. The receptors come from an adult who received the AZD1222 COVID-19 vaccine.

There are many counts of this clone. This rearrangement joins TRBV10-3 to TRBJ2-1; D is possibly TRBD1 (6 bases). This CDR3 contains 14 residues. Germline CDR1 ENHRY, CDR2 SYGVKD. V lost 6 bases to trimming and J lost 4 bases, with 13 bases between them. This CDR3 reads CAIRGAVLYNEQFF. CDR3 bases: TGTGCCATCAGGGGGGCGGTACTGTACAATGAGCAGTTCTTC.

The chain combines TRBV6-5 with TRBJ1-2; D perhaps matches TRBD1 (6 bases). With 0 bases removed from V and 4 bases from J, the gap between germline ends came to 9 bases. The length of the CDR3 is 14 residues. Germline-derived CDR1 and CDR2 are MNHEY and SVGAGI. This CDR3 reads CASSYSRDTYGYTF. CDR3 sequence (DNA): TGTGCCAGCAGTTACTCGAGGGACACCTATGGCTACACCTTC.

This chain uses TRBV7-8 with TRBJ1-1; 8 nucleotides match TRBD1. CDR3 size: 14 residues. CDR1 is SGHVS, CDR2 FQNEAQ, per germline. Losses at the gene ends were 5 bases for V and 3 bases for J; bases not matched to a gene: 5. The CDR3 DNA sequence: TGTGCCAGCAGCCCGGACAGGGCGGACACTGAAGCTTTCTTT. This sequence encodes CASSPDRADTEAFF.

CDR3 in amino acids: CASSGYTF. CDR3 nucleotide sequence: TGTGCCAGCAGCGGCTACACCTTC. This chain joins TRBV9 and TRBJ1-2; D gene ambiguous. This CDR3 has 8 amino acids. Trimming pared 3 bases from V and 9 bases from J, leaving 0 bases between. The germline gives CDR1 SGDLS, CDR2 YYNGEE.

The chain couples TRBV4-1 to TRBJ1-2; no clear D gene. There are 13 residues in the CDR3. Trimming stripped 6 bases from V and 6 bases from J, with 14 bases between. Germline V gene sequence: CDR1 MGHRA, CDR2 YSYEKL. The CDR3 loop reads CASSFSGWNGYTF. The CDR3 DNA follows: TGCGCCAGCAGTTTTTCAGGATGGAATGGCTACACCTTC.

This chain uses TRBV11-3 with TRBJ2-2; no reliable D call. The CDR3 extends over 15 amino acids. Germline assignment: CDR1 SGHNT and CDR2 YENEEA. V was trimmed by 0 bases and J by 6 bases, leaving 11 bases between them. In nucleotides, the CDR3 is TGTGCCAGCAGCTTAGAAGGATTTGGCGCCGGGGAGCTGTTTTTT. It is translated as CASSLEGFGAGELFF.

On this clone: This specimen includes other DNA sequences encoding the same CDR3. This chain joins TRBV12-3 or TRBV12-4 and TRBJ1-1, with D tentatively TRBD1 (5 bases). Trimming left V 1 base short and J 5 bases short, with 8 bases between. The length of the CDR3 is 13 residues. CDR3 amino acids: CASSLGRVTEAFF. The CDR3 DNA reads as TGTGCCAGCAGTTTAGGCAGGGTTACTGAAGCTTTCTTT.

This chain uses TRBV10-3 with TRBJ1-1; TRBD1 matches at 11 bases. Trimming took 10 bases from V and 4 from J; bases not matched to a gene: 5. CDR3 size: 13 residues. CDR1 and CDR2 (germline): ENHRY, SYGVKD. DNA of the CDR3: TGTGCCACGGGACAGGGGGACGGCACTGAAGCTTTCTTT. Translating it yields CATGQGDGTEAFF.

The genes are TRBV5-1 and TRBJ2-7; possible D gene TRBD1, 6 bases. The CDR3 is 15 amino acids. Trimming took off 2 bases at V and 1 base at J, with 13 bases between the two ends. Germline lookup yields CDR1 SGHRS and CDR2 YFSETQ. The CDR3 sequence is CASSFNRDPSYEQYF. The CDR3 DNA reads as TGCGCCAGCAGCTTTAACAGGGATCCGTCCTACGAGCAGTACTTC.

The J gene is TRBJ2-2, the V gene TRBV4-2, with no clear D. This CDR3 spans 16 amino acids. The germline gives CDR1 LGHNA, CDR2 YNFKEQ. V lost 0 bases and J 0 bases, leaving 8 bases between the germline ends. CDR3 sequence (DNA): TGTGCCAGCAGCCAAGAAAAGGCTACGAACACCGGGGAGCTGTTTTTT. This sequence encodes CASSQEKATNTGELFF.

V gene TRBV13 combines with J gene TRBJ2-7; possible D gene TRBD2, 5 bases. CDR1 and CDR2 from the germline V gene are PRHDT and FYEKMQ (reference sequence). The V and J ends lost 5 bases and 4 bases respectively, with 12 bases between them. This CDR3 has 13 amino acids. CDR3: CASSLRTGYEQYF. The DNA for the CDR3 is TGTGCCAGCAGCCTCCGGACGGGGTACGAGCAGTACTTC.

For the CDR3, the DNA is TGTGCTAGTGGTTGGCAGGGGTATGGCTACACCTTC. It translates to CASGWQGYGYTF. The V gene is TRBV12-5, the J gene TRBJ1-2; D is perhaps TRBD1 (6 bases). This CDR3 is 12 amino acids long. Germline values: CDR1 LGHNT, CDR2 FRNRAP. V was trimmed by 4 bases and J by 5 bases, leaving 8 bases between them.

This rearrangement joins TRBV18 to TRBJ1-1; 10 bases fit TRBD1. The CDR3 loop spans 14 amino acids. Germline V gene sequence: CDR1 KGHSH, CDR2 LQKENI. V dropped 3 bases and J dropped 5; count of bases not matched to a gene: 3. The CDR3 DNA follows: TGTGCCAGCTCACCCGGACAGGGGGGGACTGAAGCTTTCTTT. It encodes CASSPGQGGTEAFF.

The chain has TRBV6-1 and TRBJ2-2; TRBD1 aligns across 12 bases. This CDR3 comprises 16 residues. V was clipped by 4 bases and J by 7 bases; unmatched bases: 7. CDR1 MNHNS and CDR2 SASEGT come from the germline V gene. As DNA, the CDR3 is TGTGCCAGCAGTGGGGGACAGGGGGCGTGGCACGGGGAGCTGTTTTTT. It encodes CASSGGQGAWHGELFF.

The rearrangement uses TRBV5-6 and TRBJ2-7; possible D gene TRBD1, 6 bases. Per the germline V gene, CDR1 is SGHDT and CDR2 is YYEEEE. Trimming took off 4 bases at V and 7 bases at J, with 21 bases between the two ends. The CDR3 runs 15 residues. The CDR3 loop is CASSPRDTYLAEQYF. CDR3 nucleotides: TGTGCCAGCAGCCCCCGGGACACGTATCTGGCTGAGCAGTACTTC.

The J gene is TRBJ1-2, the V gene TRBV6-5, with 7 positions matching TRBD1. Germline lookup yields CDR1 MNHEY and CDR2 SVGAGI. Trimming took 6 bases from V and 4 from J; bases not matched to a gene: 11. The CDR3 extends over 15 amino acids. In DNA form, the CDR3 reads TGTGCCAGCAGAAACAGGGGAGAGCTGGTCTATGGCTACACCTTC. It codes for CASRNRGELVYGYTF.

The sample holds one count of this clone. CDR3 amino acids: CASSLLGQEETQYF. As DNA, the CDR3 is TGTGCCAGCAGCCTCCTGGGCCAGGAAGAGACCCAGTACTTC. The chain uses TRBV2 and TRBJ2-5; D ambiguous. Germline CDR1 reads SNHLY; CDR2 reads FYNNEI. V was shortened by 6 bases and J by 3 bases, with 14 bases between the two germline ends. The CDR3 consists of 14 residues.

The chain is built from TRBV10-3 and TRBJ2-2, with D possibly being TRBD1 or TRBD2 (6 bases each). Looked up from germline, CDR1 is ENHRY and CDR2 is SYGVKD. CDR3 length equals 17 residues. The ends were cut back, 0 bases at V and 1 base at J, with 12 bases in the middle. The CDR3 DNA follows: TGTGCCATCAGTGAGTCCCAGGGGCGGGGGAACACCGGGGAGCTGTTTTTT. This gives the protein CAISESQGRGNTGELFF.

V is TRBV21-1 and J is TRBJ1-2. TRBV21-1 is termed a pseudogene. This CDR3 has 12 amino acids. The DNA for the CDR3 is TGTGCCAGCACCGAACGCTCAGCTGGCTACACCTTC. This translates into CASTERSAGYTF.

The V call is TRBV6-6, the J call TRBJ1-1, with 10 bases matching TRBD1. The CDR3 length is 16 residues. Losses at the gene ends were 7 bases for V and 1 base for J; bases not matched to a gene: 9. Looked up from germline, CDR1 is MNHNY and CDR2 is SVGAGI (reference sequence). The CDR3 reads CASTKWDRGWNTEAFF. In DNA, the CDR3 is TGTGCCAGCACCAAGTGGGACAGGGGCTGGAACACTGAAGCTTTCTTT.

The chain combines TRBV15 with TRBJ1-4; 8 positions agree with TRBD1. In germline, CDR1 is LNHNV, CDR2 YYDKDF (reference sequence). This CDR3 spans 16 amino acids. The V segment lost 0 bases and the J segment 7 bases; nucleotides outside the gene matches: 7. Here the CDR3 DNA reads TGTGCCACCAGCAGAGAGACCGGGACAGGCTTTGAAAAACTGTTTTTT. Translation gives CATSRETGTGFEKLFF.

This chain uses TRBV11-2 with TRBJ1-2, with D tentatively TRBD1 (5 bases). Germline V CDR1 and CDR2: SGHAT, FQNNGV. The CDR3 is 14 amino acids. V was pared by 2 bases and J by 4 bases, with 11 bases between. DNA of the CDR3: TGTGCCAGCAGCTTACGGCCGGGGGTCTATGGCTACACCTTC. Encoded protein: CASSLRPGVYGYTF.

This sequence joins TRBV6-5 and TRBJ2-7; D is undetermined. The CDR3 length is 13 residues. Germline-derived CDR1 and CDR2 are MNHEY and SVGAGI. Trimming shortened V by 5 bases and J by 9 bases, and 17 bases separated the two germline ends. Written as DNA, the CDR3 is TGTGCCAGCAGTAAATCGCGTACGGAGAGGCAGTACTTC. Its translation: CASSKSRTERQYF.

The table lists this clone with a count of one. V usage is TRBV19 and J usage is TRBJ1-1, with D hard to call. Germline V CDR1 and CDR2: LNHDA, SQIVND (reference sequence). Trimming took off 1 base at V and 3 bases at J, with 12 bases between the two ends. CDR3 length equals 15 residues. Here the CDR3 reads CASSIVGRWDTEAFF. The CDR3 coding sequence is TGTGCCAGTAGTATAGTCGGCCGGTGGGACACTGAAGCTTTCTTT. The complete variable domain, with remaining parts taken from reference TRBV19 and TRBJ1-1, reads DGGITQSPKYLFRKEGQNVTLSCEQNLNHDAMYWYRQDPGQGLRLIYYSQIVNDFQKGDIAEGYSVSREKKESFPLTVTSAQKNPTAFYLCASSIVGRWDTEAFFGQGTRLTVV.